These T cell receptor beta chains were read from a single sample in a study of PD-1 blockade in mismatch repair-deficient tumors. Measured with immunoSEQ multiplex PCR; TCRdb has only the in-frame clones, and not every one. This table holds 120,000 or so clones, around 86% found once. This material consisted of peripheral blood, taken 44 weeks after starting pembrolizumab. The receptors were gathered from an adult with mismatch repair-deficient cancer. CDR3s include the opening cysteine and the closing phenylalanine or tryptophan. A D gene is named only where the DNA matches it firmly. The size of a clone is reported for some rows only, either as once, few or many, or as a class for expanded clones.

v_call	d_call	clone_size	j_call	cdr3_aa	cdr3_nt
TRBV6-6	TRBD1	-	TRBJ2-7	CASVAQDRGGHEQYF	TGTGCCAGCGTGGCGCAGGACAGGGGGGGACACGAGCAGTACTTC
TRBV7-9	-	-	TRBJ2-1	CASSHRLVLEQFF	TGTGCCAGCAGCCACAGACTAGTGCTTGAGCAGTTCTTC
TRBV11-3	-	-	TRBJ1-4	CASSSTGYNEKLFF	TGTGCCAGCAGCTCGACAGGTTATAATGAAAAACTGTTTTTT
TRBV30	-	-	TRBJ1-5	CAWSGQLNQPQHF	TGTGCCTGGAGTGGACAGTTAAATCAGCCCCAGCATTTT
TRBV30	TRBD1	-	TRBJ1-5	CAWSAGQGGSQPQHF	TGTGCCTGGAGTGCGGGACAGGGAGGGAGTCAGCCCCAGCATTTT
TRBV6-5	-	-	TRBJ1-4	CASTQLVGPEEKLFF	TGTGCCAGCACCCAACTCGTGGGTCCTGAGGAAAAACTGTTTTTT
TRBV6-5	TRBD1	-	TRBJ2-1	CASSYSGTGSDEQFF	TGTGCCAGCAGTTACTCAGGGACAGGGTCGGATGAGCAGTTCTTC
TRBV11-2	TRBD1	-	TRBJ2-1	CASSSSGTGWGQFF	TGTGCCAGCAGCTCCTCCGGGACAGGGTGGGGGCAGTTCTTC
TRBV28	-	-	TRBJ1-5	CASSFRSQAHQPQHF	TGTGCCAGCAGTTTCAGGTCACAGGCCCATCAGCCCCAGCATTTT
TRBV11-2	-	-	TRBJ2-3	CASSLVPSSFTDTQYF	TGTGCCAGCAGCTTAGTCCCCAGTTCCTTCACAGATACGCAGTATTTT
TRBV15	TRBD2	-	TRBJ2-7	CATSDGGGVGAYEQYF	TGTGCCACCAGCGATGGTGGGGGGGTCGGAGCCTACGAGCAGTACTTC
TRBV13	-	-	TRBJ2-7	CASSRPRQGAYEQYF	TGTGCCAGCAGCCGGCCACGGCAGGGCGCCTACGAGCAGTACTTC
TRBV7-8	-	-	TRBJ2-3	CASSLDYTDTQYF	TGTGCCAGCAGCTTAGACTACACAGATACGCAGTATTTT
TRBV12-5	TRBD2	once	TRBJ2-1	CASEEGTSWYNEQFF	TGTGCTAGTGAGGAAGGGACTAGTTGGTACAATGAGCAGTTCTTC
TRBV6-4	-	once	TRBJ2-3	CASSDSSDSTDTQYF	TGTGCCAGCAGTGACTCCAGCGACAGCACAGATACGCAGTATTTT
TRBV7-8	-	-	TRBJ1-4	CASSLGRDGEKLFF	TGTGCCAGCAGCTTAGGCAGGGACGGAGAAAAACTGTTTTTT
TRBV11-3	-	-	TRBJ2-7	CASSSDSGAYEQYF	TGTGCCAGCAGCTCAGACTCGGGCGCCTACGAGCAGTACTTC
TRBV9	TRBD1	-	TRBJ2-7	CASSVGGTANYEQYF	TGTGCCAGCAGCGTAGGGGGGACAGCCAACTACGAGCAGTACTTC
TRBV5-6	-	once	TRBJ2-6	CASSLTTGTGANVLTF	TGTGCCAGCAGCTTAACCACAGGGACTGGGGCCAACGTCCTGACTTTC
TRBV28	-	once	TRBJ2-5	CASSLSFASEETQYF	TGTGCCAGCAGCCTGAGCTTTGCATCGGAAGAGACCCAGTACTTC
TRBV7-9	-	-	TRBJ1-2	CASSLSGAGYGYTF	TGTGCCAGCAGCTTATCGGGCGCCGGGTATGGCTACACCTTC
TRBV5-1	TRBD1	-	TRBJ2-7	CASSLKDRGTYEQYF	TGCGCCAGCAGCTTGAAGGACAGGGGAACCTACGAGCAGTACTTC
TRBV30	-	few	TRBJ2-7	CAWSVDRAYEQYF	TGTGCCTGGAGTGTAGACAGAGCCTACGAGCAGTACTTC
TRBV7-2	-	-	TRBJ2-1	CASSLFRAQFF	TGTGCCAGCAGCTTATTCAGAGCGCAGTTCTTC
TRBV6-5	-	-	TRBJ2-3	CASGNGDTDTQYF	TGTGCCAGCGGGAATGGGGACACAGATACGCAGTATTTT
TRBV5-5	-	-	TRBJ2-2	CASSLTSINTGELFF	TGTGCCAGCAGTCTGACTAGTATTAACACCGGGGAGCTGTTTTTT
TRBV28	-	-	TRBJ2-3	CASSLLWKNFGTDTQYF	TGTGCCAGCAGTTTATTATGGAAAAACTTTGGCACAGATACGCAGTATTTT
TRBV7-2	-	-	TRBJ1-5	CASSSDRSGGWPQHF	TGTGCCAGCAGCTCTGACAGGTCCGGGGGGTGGCCCCAGCATTTT